The 28 T cell receptor beta chains below come from one sample, sequenced in a study of blood T cell repertoires in COVID-19. Sequencing was performed with immunoSEQ multiplex PCR; in TCRdb, only in-frame clones are kept and a portion is missing. The sample gives about 160,000 clones, around four fifths of which show up once; 20% to 25% is in the top ten. Sequenced input: peripheral blood. The receptors shown here come from a woman of 80 years or more with acute or convalescent COVID-19.

This sequence joins TRBV3-1 (or the pseudogene TRBV3-2) and TRBJ1-2; a possible D gene is TRBD1 (5 bases). Per the germline V gene, CDR1 is LGHDT and CDR2 is YNNKEL (reference sequence). The CDR3 is 13 residues long. Trimming removed 8 bases from V and 12 bases from J, with 22 bases in between. The CDR3 protein is CASGGGLQGLDTF. As DNA, the CDR3 is TGTGCCAGCGGGGGGGGACTCCAGGGTTTAGACACCTTC.

This chain connects TRBV6-5 to TRBJ2-7; 7 bases fit TRBD1. This CDR3 has 15 residues. The trim removed 7 bases at V and 0 bases at J, leaving 9 bases unmatched. CDR1 and CDR2 from the germline V gene are MNHEY and SVGAGI. CDR3 loop: CASKDLTGFSYEQYF. The CDR3 bases are TGTGCCAGCAAAGACCTGACAGGGTTCTCCTACGAGCAGTACTTC.

The chain has TRBV4-1 and TRBJ1-1, with D unresolved. Germline V gives CDR1 MGHRA, CDR2 YSYEKL. V lost 1 base and J lost 0, with 6 bases in between. CDR3 size: 14 residues. The CDR3 coding sequence is TGCGCCAGCAGCCAAGCCCTTATGAACACTGAAGCTTTCTTT. Translation: CASSQALMNTEAFF.

The chain combines TRBV5-1 with TRBJ2-5; 12 bases align to TRBD2. After removal of 4 bases from V and 3 bases from J, the junction contained 4 bases not matched to a gene. The germline V gene has CDR1 SGHRS and CDR2 YFSETQ. The CDR3 sequence is 15 residues long. CDR3 sequence: CASSPGLAGEETQYF. The CDR3, as DNA: TGCGCCAGCAGCCCGGGACTAGCGGGTGAAGAGACCCAGTACTTC.

The V gene is TRBV2, the J gene TRBJ2-5; no definite D call. With 6 bases removed from V and 3 bases from J, the gap between germline ends came to 8 bases. This CDR3 has 12 residues. Per germline, CDR1 SNHLY and CDR2 FYNNEI. CDR3 sequence reads: CASSRQEETQYF. In DNA, the CDR3 is TGTGCCAGCAGCCGACAAGAAGAGACCCAGTACTTC.

V usage is TRBV28 and J usage is TRBJ1-2; perhaps TRBD1 as D (6 bases). The V and J ends lost 6 bases and 7 bases respectively, with 15 bases between them. The CDR3 is 13 amino acids. From germline, CDR1 is MDHEN and CDR2 SYDVKM. The CDR3: CASREPQGAGYTF. CDR3 nucleotide sequence: TGTGCCAGCAGGGAACCACAGGGTGCTGGCTACACCTTC.

This rearrangement joins TRBV19 to TRBJ2-7; TRBD1 is a possible D gene (6 bases). V was cut by 3 bases and J by 4 bases, with 16 bases left in between. The CDR3 extends over 15 amino acids. From germline, CDR1 is LNHDA and CDR2 SQIVND (reference sequence). For the CDR3, the DNA is TGTGCCAGTAGTATCCTCGGGACAAATCTTTACGAGCAGTACTTC. This translates into CASSILGTNLYEQYF.

This clone was picked up one time. The V and J genes are TRBV6-1 and TRBJ1-3, with D uncertain. Germline V gene lookup returns CDR1 MNHNS and CDR2 SASEGT. Trimming cost V 2 bases and J 0 bases, with 8 bases left between them. This CDR3 is built from 15 residues. The CDR3, as DNA: TGTGCCAGCAGTGAAATGGCGGGCTCTGGAAACACCATATATTTT. It translates to CASSEMAGSGNTIYF.

This clone has a single count. This chain joins TRBV11-2 and TRBJ2-2; 12 bases align to TRBD2. The ends lost 2 bases at V and 6 bases at J; junction bases unmatched: 7. Germline CDR1 SGHAT, CDR2 FQNNGV. This CDR3 has 17 amino acids. CDR3 DNA sequence: TGTGCCAGCAGCTTAAGCAGACTAGCGGGAGCCCCCGGGGAGCTGTTTTTT. Its translation is CASSLSRLAGAPGELFF. Full variable domain (rest looked up from reference TRBV11-2 and TRBJ2-2): EAGVAQSPRYKIIEKRQSVAFWCNPISGHATLYWYQQILGQGPKLLIQFQNNGVVDDSQLPKDRFSAERLKGVDSTLKIQPAKLEDSAVYLCASSLSRLAGAPGELFFGEGSRLTVL.

This clone was seen a single time. The genes are TRBV11-2 and TRBJ2-1; a weak D match, TRBD1 (6 bases). The CDR3 is 13 residues long. CDR1 SGHAT and CDR2 FQNNGV come from the germline V gene. V was clipped by 5 bases and J by 4 bases, with 9 bases between them. CDR3 nucleotide sequence: TGTGCCAGCAGCGTACAGGGTTACAATGAGCAGTTCTTC. This codes for CASSVQGYNEQFF.

This chain joins TRBV5-1 and TRBJ2-3; the match to TRBD2 covers 7 bases. Germline-derived CDR1 and CDR2 are SGHRS and YFSETQ. The junction had 6 bases not matched to a gene; V was cut back by 2 bases and J by 3 bases. The CDR3 covers 15 residues. The CDR3 reads CASSLVAGATDTQYF. In DNA, the CDR3 is TGCGCCAGCAGCTTAGTGGCGGGAGCAACAGATACGCAGTATTTT.

V usage is TRBV7-6 and J usage is TRBJ2-3; TRBD2 aligns across 8 bases. The CDR3 is made up of 17 amino acids. Germline V gene sequence: CDR1 SGHVS, CDR2 FNYEAQ. V trimming: 5 bases; J trimming: 3 bases; junction bases outside the gene matches: 13. The CDR3 sequence: CASSPTGGTWGTDTQYF. CDR3 nucleotides: TGTGCCAGCAGCCCTACGGGGGGGACCTGGGGTACAGATACGCAGTATTTT.

The chain links TRBV7-8 to TRBJ2-3; TRBD2 matches at 11 bases. In germline, CDR1 is SGHVS, CDR2 FQNEAQ. The CDR3 spans 16 residues. J gave up 3 bases and V 4 bases, and 6 bases lay outside the gene matches. The CDR3 coding sequence is TGTGCCAGCAGCTCCTCTAGCGGGAGGACTACAGATACGCAGTATTTT. Residues: CASSSSSGRTTDTQYF.

This clone was observed once. The chain recombines TRBV4-1 with TRBJ1-5; perhaps TRBD1 as D (5 bases). CDR1 and CDR2 from the germline V gene are MGHRA and YSYEKL. This CDR3 comprises 16 residues. V lost 2 bases, J lost 0 bases, and 11 bases lay in between. In DNA form, the CDR3 reads TGCGCCAGCAGCCAACCCGACAGTTATAGCAATCAGCCCCAGCATTTT. Protein product: CASSQPDSYSNQPQHF.

V gene TRBV28 combines with J gene TRBJ2-1, with D tentatively TRBD2 (6 bases). The germline gives CDR1 MDHEN, CDR2 SYDVKM. This CDR3 is 16 amino acids long. Deletions cut 7 bases from V and 0 bases from J, with 16 bases between. CDR3 amino acids: CASNDWGGRSYNEQFF. The CDR3 DNA reads as TGTGCCAGCAACGATTGGGGAGGTCGCTCCTACAATGAGCAGTTCTTC.

There are a few counts of this clone. The genes are TRBV4-3 and TRBJ2-1; 8 nucleotides agree with TRBD1. Germline CDR1 is LGHNA and CDR2 is YSLEER. This CDR3 contains 19 residues. The V segment lost 4 bases and the J segment 2 bases; nucleotides outside the gene matches: 16. CDR3 in amino acids: CASSPSAPPRQGTYNEQFF. The CDR3 DNA follows: TGCGCCAGCAGCCCATCTGCCCCGCCCCGACAGGGGACCTACAATGAGCAGTTCTTC.

This chain connects TRBV7-2 to TRBJ1-2; 7 bases are a match to TRBD1. The CDR3 is 15 amino acids. Germline V gene lookup returns CDR1 SGHTA and CDR2 FQGNSA. Unmatched junction bases numbered 7, after V lost 1 base and J lost 5 bases. CDR3 residues: CASSLGDRLAYGYTF. The CDR3 coding sequence is TGTGCCAGCAGCTTAGGGGACAGACTCGCGTATGGCTACACCTTC.

This clone turned up a few times. The chain combines TRBV5-1 with TRBJ2-1; 7 nucleotides line up with TRBD2. The CDR3 is made up of 16 amino acids. The V gene end was trimmed by 0 bases and the J gene end by 1 base; junction bases not matched to a gene: 4. CDR1 is SGHRS, CDR2 YFSETQ, per germline. CDR3 residues: CASSLDGRPSYNEQFF. The CDR3 nucleotides read TGCGCCAGCAGCTTGGACGGGAGGCCGTCCTACAATGAGCAGTTCTTC. The full variable domain, rest sourced from reference TRBV5-1 and TRBJ2-1, is KAGVTQTPRYLIKTRGQQVTLSCSPISGHRSVSWYQQTPGQGLQFLFEYFSETQRNKGNFPGRFSGRQFSNSRSEMNVSTLELGDSALYLCASSLDGRPSYNEQFFGPGTRLTVL.

The CDR3 DNA reads TGTGCCAGCAGTTACGGCGGGGGCTTAGGCGAGCAGTACTTC. Its translation: CASSYGGGLGEQYF. This chain joins TRBV6-5 and TRBJ2-7, with D possibly TRBD2 on 7 matching bases. Germline values: CDR1 MNHEY, CDR2 SVGAGI. V was cut by 2 bases and J by 6 bases, with 14 bases left in between. The CDR3 has 14 residues.

This clone has only a few counts. The chain links TRBV5-1 to TRBJ2-3; possible D gene TRBD2, 6 bases. The germline CDR1 and CDR2 sequences are SGHRS and YFSETQ. V was trimmed by 4 bases and J by 0 bases, leaving 15 bases between them. CDR3 size: 16 residues. The CDR3 bases are TGCGCCAGCAGCCTGGGGACTTTTACTAGCACAGATACGCAGTATTTT. This gives the protein CASSLGTFTSTDTQYF.

The table lists this clone with a few counts. The same CDR3 can be traced to other DNA sequences in this sample. The rearrangement uses TRBV12-3 or TRBV12-4 and TRBJ2-1; unclear D gene. Trimming took 3 bases from V and 9 from J, leaving 9 bases between them. The CDR3 length is 12 residues. As DNA, the CDR3 is TGTGCCAGCAGTTTGGCCGGCGGTGAGCAGTTCTTC. This encodes CASSLAGGEQFF.

This clone has just a few counts. The junction shows a germline mismatch at one end, possibly a read error. This chain uses TRBV5-1 with TRBJ2-1; 9 nucleotides agree with TRBD2. Germline-derived CDR1 and CDR2 are SGHRS and YFSETQ. The CDR3 extends over 17 amino acids. DNA of the CDR3: TGCGCCCGCAGCTTGGGGCGGGGGGGCGTCCACAATGAGCGGCAGTTCTTC. As protein: CARSLGRGGVHNERQFF.

With respect to this clone: Other DNA sequences in the same sample also yield this CDR3. This chain connects TRBV10-1 to TRBJ1-1; D is uncertain. This CDR3 is built from 13 residues. CDR1 and CDR2 from the germline V gene are WNHNN and SYGVQD (reference sequence). Trimming cost V 0 bases and J 5 bases, with 7 bases left between them. The CDR3 DNA sequence: TGCGCCAGCAGTGAGTCCGGAGGGACTGAAGCTTTCTTT. Protein product: CASSESGGTEAFF.

The gene calls are TRBV3-1 (or the pseudogene TRBV3-2) and TRBJ1-5, with a weak D call TRBD1 (5 bases). The CDR3 is 15 residues long. The V gene lost 1 base and the J gene lost 4 bases, with 11 bases spanning the gap. The V gene's germline CDR1 is LGHDT and CDR2 YNNKEL (reference sequence). CDR3 loop: CASSQGLGANQPQHF. The CDR3 coding sequence is TGTGCCAGCAGCCAAGGTTTAGGGGCAAATCAGCCCCAGCATTTT.

The chain links TRBV18 to TRBJ2-7; 9 positions agree with TRBD2. Losses at the gene ends were 3 bases for V and 9 bases for J; bases not matched to a gene: 12. The CDR3 contains 15 residues. CDR1 KGHSH and CDR2 LQKENI come from the germline V gene. CDR3 sequence reads: CASSPGRVAGASQYF. The CDR3 nucleotides read TGTGCCAGCTCACCGGGTAGGGTAGCGGGAGCCTCGCAGTACTTC.

The chain carries TRBV18 and TRBJ1-3; D not resolved. V lost 0 bases and J 2 bases, leaving 5 bases between the germline ends. Looked up from germline, CDR1 is KGHSH and CDR2 is LQKENI. This CDR3 region has 14 residues. In DNA, the CDR3 is TGTGCCAGCTCACCACCCTCCGCTGGAAACACCATATATTTT. Protein product: CASSPPSAGNTIYF.

The chain employs TRBV20-1 and TRBJ1-5, with D perhaps matching TRBD1 (6 bases). Germline loops: CDR1 DFQATT, CDR2 SNEGSKA (reference sequence). The length of the CDR3 is 15 residues. The V and J ends lost 3 bases and 2 bases respectively, with 14 bases between them. The DNA of the CDR3 is TGCAGTGCTAGTCTCCGGGGGGCTGGCAATCAGCCCCAGCATTTT. Its translation: CSASLRGAGNQPQHF.

The V call is TRBV5-5, the J call TRBJ2-5; 7 nucleotides agree with TRBD1. This CDR3 contains 15 residues. The junction had 13 bases not matched to a gene; V was cut back by 4 bases and J by 7 bases. Germline V gene data show CDR1 as SGHKS and CDR2 as YYEKEE (reference sequence). This CDR3 reads CASSPDTGVALTQYF. In DNA form, the CDR3 reads TGTGCCAGCAGCCCAGATACAGGGGTTGCTCTGACCCAGTACTTC.